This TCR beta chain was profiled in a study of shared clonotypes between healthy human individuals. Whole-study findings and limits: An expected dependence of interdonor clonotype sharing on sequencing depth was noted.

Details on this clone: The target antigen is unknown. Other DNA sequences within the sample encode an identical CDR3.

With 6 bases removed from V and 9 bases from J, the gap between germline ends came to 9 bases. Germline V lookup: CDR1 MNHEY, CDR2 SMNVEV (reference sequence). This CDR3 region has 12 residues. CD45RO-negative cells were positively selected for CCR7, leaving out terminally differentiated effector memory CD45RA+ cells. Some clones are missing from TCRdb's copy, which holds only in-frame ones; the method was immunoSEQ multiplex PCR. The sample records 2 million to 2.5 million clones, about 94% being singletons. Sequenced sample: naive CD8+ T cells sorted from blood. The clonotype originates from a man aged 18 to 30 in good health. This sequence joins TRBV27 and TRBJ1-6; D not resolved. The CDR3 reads CASRTGFSPLHF. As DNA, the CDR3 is TGTGCCAGCAGAACCGGGTTTTCACCCCTCCACTTT.